This T cell receptor (beta chain) was obtained from a study of blood T cell repertoires in COVID-19. V dropped 9 bases and J dropped 1; count of bases not matched to a gene: 6. The CDR3 runs to 14 residues. Germline-derived CDR1 and CDR2 are SGHRS and YFSETQ. Here immunoSEQ multiplex PCR was the method, and the copy in TCRdb shows in-frame clones only, minus some. The sample lists 100,000 to 110,000 clones, roughly 80% occurring once. This sequence originates from a man aged 45 to 65 with active or convalescent COVID-19. The sample was peripheral blood. The chain has TRBV5-1 and TRBJ2-5; 10 bases line up with TRBD1. The CDR3: CATGTGALQETQYF. Written as DNA, the CDR3 is TGCGCCACCGGGACAGGGGCCCTCCAAGAGACCCAGTACTTC.